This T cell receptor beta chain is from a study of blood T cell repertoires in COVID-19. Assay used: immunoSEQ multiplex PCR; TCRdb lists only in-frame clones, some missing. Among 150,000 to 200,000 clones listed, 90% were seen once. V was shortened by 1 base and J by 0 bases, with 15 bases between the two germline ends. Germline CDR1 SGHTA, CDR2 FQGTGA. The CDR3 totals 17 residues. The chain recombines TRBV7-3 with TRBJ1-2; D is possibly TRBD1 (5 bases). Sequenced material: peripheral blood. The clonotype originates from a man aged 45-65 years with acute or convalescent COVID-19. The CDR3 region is CASSLRGGTGANYGYTF. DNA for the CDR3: TGTGCCAGCAGCTTAAGGGGAGGGACGGGAGCTAACTATGGCTACACCTTC.